Presented here are 16 T cell receptor beta chains from one specimen sequenced in a study of shared clonotypes between healthy human individuals. CD45RO-negative, CCR7-positively selected cells formed the naive CD8 fraction, excluding terminally differentiated effector memory CD45RA+ cells. The protocol was immunoSEQ multiplex PCR, while the TCRdb copy is restricted to in-frame clones and leaves out a portion. This sample has more than 600,000 clones, with 90% to 95% found just once. The sample taken for sequencing was naive CD8+ T cells sorted from blood. These TCRs come from a man aged 25-40 years in good health.

The gene calls are TRBV28 and TRBJ2-1; D is unclear. The germline V and J ends were trimmed by 3 bases and 5 bases, with 8 bases remaining between them. Germline loops: CDR1 MDHEN, CDR2 SYDVKM. The CDR3 loop spans 13 amino acids. CDR3: CASSLAQDNEQFF. The CDR3 nucleotides read TGTGCCAGCAGTTTGGCCCAGGACAATGAGCAGTTCTTC.

The chain employs TRBV28 and TRBJ2-1, with 12 bases that match TRBD2. The CDR3 runs to 15 residues. Germline V CDR1 and CDR2: MDHEN, SYDVKM. V shed 5 bases, J shed 8 bases, and the junction held 7 bases outside the gene matches. The CDR3 is CASSMGLAGADEQFF. The CDR3 DNA sequence: TGTGCCAGCAGTATGGGACTAGCGGGTGCGGATGAGCAGTTCTTC.

The V gene is TRBV27, the J gene TRBJ2-7; D is unclear. This CDR3 is built from 13 residues. Trimming removed 4 bases at V and 0 bases at J, with 7 bases between. Germline-derived CDR1 and CDR2 are MNHEY and SMNVEV (reference sequence). The CDR3, as DNA: TGTGCCAGCAGTTGGTCTAACTCCTACGAGCAGTACTTC. Amino acids: CASSWSNSYEQYF.

The chain couples TRBV9 to TRBJ2-2, with 14 nucleotides matching TRBD2. Germline V CDR1 and CDR2: SGDLS, YYNGEE. This CDR3 spans 16 amino acids. V trimming: 4 bases; J trimming: 4 bases; junction bases outside the gene matches: 3. The CDR3 loop is CASSLGLAGATGELFF. CDR3 sequence (DNA): TGTGCCAGCAGCTTGGGACTAGCGGGGGCCACCGGGGAGCTGTTTTTT.

This chain uses TRBV29-1 with TRBJ2-1; weak D call: TRBD2 (5 bases). V was clipped by 1 base and J by 2 bases, with 9 bases between them. The CDR3 contains 14 residues. CDR1 and CDR2 (germline): SQVTM, ANQGSEA. CDR3 coding DNA: TGCAGCGTTGAAGGCGGGTTACCCTACAATGAGCAGTTCTTC. It yields the protein CSVEGGLPYNEQFF.

The chain joins TRBV7-6 to TRBJ2-1; the match to TRBD2 covers 11 bases. The ends lost 4 bases at V and 8 bases at J; junction bases unmatched: 13. The CDR3 runs to 17 residues. CDR1 is SGHVS and CDR2 is FNYEAQ in the germline V gene. The CDR3 reads CASSWRLTSGSFHEQFF. Here the CDR3 DNA reads TGTGCCAGCAGCTGGCGGTTAACTAGCGGGAGTTTCCATGAGCAGTTCTTC.

This clone was seen just once. The genes are TRBV29-1 and TRBJ2-3, with D possibly matching TRBD2 (7 bases). The CDR3 is made up of 14 amino acids. Germline V gives CDR1 SQVTM, CDR2 ANQGSEA. The V end lost 4 bases, the J end lost 1 base, and 12 bases lay between the germline ends. CDR3 residues: CSVAGGPGTDTQYF. CDR3 nucleotides: TGCAGCGTTGCGGGGGGCCCCGGCACAGATACGCAGTATTTT.

The chain recombines TRBV28 with TRBJ2-7; either TRBD1 or TRBD2 may supply D (7 bases each). The V end lost 6 bases, the J end lost 3 bases, and 27 bases lay between the germline ends. The CDR3 totals 18 residues. Germline CDR1 MDHEN, CDR2 SYDVKM. CDR3 in amino acids: CASSLGRGGGGEDYEQYF. CDR3 in DNA: TGTGCCAGCAGCCTAGGCCGTGGGGGAGGGGGCGAAGACTACGAGCAGTACTTC.

The chain employs TRBV7-2 and TRBJ1-5; weak D call: TRBD1 (5 bases). Trimming stripped 1 base from V and 3 bases from J, with 13 bases between. The CDR3 totals 16 residues. CDR1 is SGHTA, CDR2 FQGNSA, per germline. The CDR3 region has the DNA TGTGCCAGCAGCTTAGTGGCAGGGCGACACAATCAGCCCCAGCATTTT. Encoded protein: CASSLVAGRHNQPQHF.

The J gene is TRBJ2-5, the V gene TRBV7-9; 7 bases match TRBD2. CDR1 is SEHNR, CDR2 FQNEAQ, per germline (reference sequence). V gave up 7 bases and J gave up 5 bases; unmatched junction bases: 10. This CDR3 region has 14 residues. The CDR3 DNA reads as TGTGCCAGCACCGAGGGAGGGCTGAGGGAGACCCAGTACTTC. Its protein product is CASTEGGLRETQYF.

The chain couples TRBV6-5 to TRBJ1-1; the D is unclear. Per the germline V gene, CDR1 is MNHEY and CDR2 is SVGAGI. CDR3 length equals 14 residues. V was pared by 8 bases and J by 0 bases, with 13 bases between. The DNA for the CDR3 is TGTGCCAGCGGTTCTCCAGGACTGAACACTGAAGCTTTCTTT. Protein product: CASGSPGLNTEAFF.

The genes are TRBV5-4 and TRBJ2-7; 10 positions agree with TRBD2. Germline CDR1 is SGHNT and CDR2 is YYREEE (reference sequence). This CDR3 is built from 14 residues. Trimming cost V 10 bases and J 4 bases; bases outside gene matches: 11. The chain's CDR3 is CAFGASGSLYEQYF. Written as DNA, the CDR3 is TGTGCCTTTGGGGCTAGCGGGAGTCTATACGAGCAGTACTTC.

The chain links TRBV4-1 to TRBJ2-7; 7 nucleotides align to TRBD2. Per germline, CDR1 MGHRA and CDR2 YSYEKL. The CDR3 sequence is 15 residues long. Unmatched junction bases numbered 8, after V lost 4 bases and J lost 2 bases. Here the CDR3 DNA reads TGCGCCAGCAGCCCGCACCGGGACTACGCCTACGAGCAGTACTTC. This sequence encodes CASSPHRDYAYEQYF.

In DNA form, the CDR3 reads TGTGCCAGCAGTGAAGGACAGTTCTATGGCTACACCTTC. Translated: CASSEGQFYGYTF. This rearrangement joins TRBV6-1 to TRBJ1-2; a weak D match, TRBD1 (5 bases). The germline V gene has CDR1 MNHNS and CDR2 SASEGT. The CDR3 extends over 13 amino acids. The V gene lost 1 base and the J gene lost 4 bases, with 7 bases spanning the gap.

Only a few counts were recorded for this clone. The chain uses TRBV10-1 and TRBJ2-2; D tentatively fits TRBD1 or TRBD2 (6 bases each). Germline assignment: CDR1 WNHNN and CDR2 SYGVQD (reference sequence). CDR3 length equals 17 residues. V shed 4 bases and J shed 2 bases, with 17 bases lying between them. The DNA of the CDR3 is TGCGCCAGCAGTGGGACACAGGGACTTTCCAACACCGGGGAGCTGTTTTTT. Its translation is CASSGTQGLSNTGELFF.

V and J are TRBV7-9 and TRBJ2-1; D could derive from TRBD1 or TRBD2 (7 bases each). Germline V gives CDR1 SEHNR, CDR2 FQNEAQ (reference sequence). V gave up 5 bases and J gave up 6 bases, with 20 bases separating them. The CDR3 has 16 residues. Here the CDR3 reads CASSAPDREGVNEQFF. The CDR3 nucleotides are TGTGCCAGCAGCGCTCCTGACAGGGAGGGGGTCAATGAGCAGTTCTTC.